This T cell receptor beta chain emerged from a study of blood T cells in healthy people across ages. A J-beta primer mix and a sample-barcoded 5' primer were used in a second PCR of roughly 6 to 11 cycles. Each sample provided no less than 3 million CDR3-containing paired-end reads. In TCRdb, the 5' RACE reads were re-called with MiXCR into one record per CDR3 protein. The repertoire holds 550,000 to 750,000 distinct CDR3 sequences, with over 20% as singletons. Isolating PBMCs gave at least 6 million of these cells per sample. The receptor's source is a man between 65 and 85 years old in good health. Sequenced: blood.

The CDR3 DNA follows: TGTGCCAGCAGTTACTCCCAGGCGAGCAGCCTCTACGAGCAGTACTTC. Translated: CASSYSQASSLYEQYF. The chain recombines TRBV6-2 or TRBV6-3 with TRBJ2-5, with unresolved D. The DNA matches TRBJ2-7 better at its end, which makes the J call doubtful. The V gene's germline CDR1 is MNHEY and CDR2 SVGEGT. CDR3 size: 16 residues.